This T cell receptor (beta chain) was identified during a study of T cell responses to AZD1222 COVID-19 vaccine. In the study overall: Pooling of second doses given at about 4 or about 12 weeks was done.

Study observations and caveats: Baseline serostatus was positive in only six AZD1222 recipients. No repertoire was sampled before or during the peak T cell response, only after it. There were mostly white British donors and more females than males, and clonal diversity was possibly underestimated.

Germline V gives CDR1 MNHEY, CDR2 SVGAGI. This CDR3 has 14 residues. V dropped 5 bases and J dropped 4; count of bases not matched to a gene: 7. Points on this clone: Its antigen is not known.

Profiled with immunoSEQ multiplex PCR; TCRdb holds only in-frame clones, not every one. The table includes some 150,000 clones, roughly 92% detected once. Sequencing used peripheral blood, obtained on day 0 of AZD1222 vaccination. The TCR originated in an adult in good health. V is TRBV6-5 and J is TRBJ1-1; 7 positions agree with TRBD1. The CDR3 spells CASSRQGVGTEAFF. In DNA, the CDR3 is TGTGCCAGCAGTCGACAGGGTGTGGGCACTGAAGCTTTCTTT.